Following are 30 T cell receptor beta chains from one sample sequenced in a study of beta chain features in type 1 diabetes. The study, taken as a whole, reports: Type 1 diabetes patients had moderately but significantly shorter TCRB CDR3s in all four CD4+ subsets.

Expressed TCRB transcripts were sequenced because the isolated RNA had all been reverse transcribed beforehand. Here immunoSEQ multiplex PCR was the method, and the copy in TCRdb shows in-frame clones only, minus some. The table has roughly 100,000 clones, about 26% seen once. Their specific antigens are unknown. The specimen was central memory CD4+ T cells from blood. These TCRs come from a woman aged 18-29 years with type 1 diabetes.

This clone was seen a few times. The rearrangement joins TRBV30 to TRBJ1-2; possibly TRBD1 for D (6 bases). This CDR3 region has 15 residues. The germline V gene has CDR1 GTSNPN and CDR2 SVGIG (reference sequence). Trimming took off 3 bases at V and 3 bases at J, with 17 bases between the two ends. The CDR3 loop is CAWRAPRTGYYGYTF. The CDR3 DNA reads TGTGCCTGGAGGGCCCCCAGAACAGGGTACTATGGCTACACCTTC. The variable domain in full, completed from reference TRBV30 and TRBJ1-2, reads SQTIHQWPATLVQPVGSPLSLECTVEGTSNPNLYWYRQAAGRGLQLLFYSVGIGQISSEVPQNLSASRPQDRQFILSSKKLLLSDSGFYLCAWRAPRTGYYGYTFGSGTRLTVV.

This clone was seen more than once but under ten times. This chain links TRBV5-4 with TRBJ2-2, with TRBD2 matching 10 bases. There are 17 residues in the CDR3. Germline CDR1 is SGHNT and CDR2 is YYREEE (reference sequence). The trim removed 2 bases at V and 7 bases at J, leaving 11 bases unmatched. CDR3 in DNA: TGTGCCAGCAGCTTCGGTCAACTAGCGGGACGGAACGGGGAGCTGTTTTTT. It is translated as CASSFGQLAGRNGELFF. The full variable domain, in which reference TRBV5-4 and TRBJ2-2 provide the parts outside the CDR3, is ETGVTQSPTHLIKTRGQQVTLRCSSQSGHNTVSWYQQALGQGPQFIFQYYREEENGRGNFPPRFSGLQFPNYSSELNVNALELDDSALYLCASSFGQLAGRNGELFFGEGSRLTVL.

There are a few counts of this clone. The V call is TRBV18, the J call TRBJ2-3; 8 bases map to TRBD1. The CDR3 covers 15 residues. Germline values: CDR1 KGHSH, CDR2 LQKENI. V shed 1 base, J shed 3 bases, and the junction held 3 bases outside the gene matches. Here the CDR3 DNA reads TGTGCCAGCTCACCACGACAGGGGACAACAGATACGCAGTATTTT. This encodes CASSPRQGTTDTQYF.

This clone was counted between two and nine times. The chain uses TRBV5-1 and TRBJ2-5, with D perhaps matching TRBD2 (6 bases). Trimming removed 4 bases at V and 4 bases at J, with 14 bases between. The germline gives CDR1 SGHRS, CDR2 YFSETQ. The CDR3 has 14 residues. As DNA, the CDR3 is TGCGCCAGCAGCACCGGACTGGGGGGAGAGACCCAGTACTTC. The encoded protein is CASSTGLGGETQYF.

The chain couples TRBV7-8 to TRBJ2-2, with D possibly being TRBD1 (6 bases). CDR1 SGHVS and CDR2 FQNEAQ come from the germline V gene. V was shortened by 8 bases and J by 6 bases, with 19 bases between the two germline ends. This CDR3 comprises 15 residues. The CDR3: CASSQGKSFSGELFF. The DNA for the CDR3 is TGTGCCAGCTCCCAGGGGAAAAGTTTTTCCGGGGAGCTGTTTTTT.

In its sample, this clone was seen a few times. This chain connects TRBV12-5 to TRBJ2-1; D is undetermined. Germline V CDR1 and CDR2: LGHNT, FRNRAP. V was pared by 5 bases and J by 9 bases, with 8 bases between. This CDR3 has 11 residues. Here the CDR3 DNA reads TGTGCTAGTGGTGAAAGAGGTGAGCAGTTCTTC. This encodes CASGERGEQFF.

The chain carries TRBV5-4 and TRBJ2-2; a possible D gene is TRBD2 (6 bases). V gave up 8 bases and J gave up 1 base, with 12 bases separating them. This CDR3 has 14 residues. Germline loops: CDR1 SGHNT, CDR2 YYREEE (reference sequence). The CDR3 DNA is TGTGCCAGTTACCGGGGAGGGAACACCGGGGAGCTGTTTTTT. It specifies CASYRGGNTGELFF.

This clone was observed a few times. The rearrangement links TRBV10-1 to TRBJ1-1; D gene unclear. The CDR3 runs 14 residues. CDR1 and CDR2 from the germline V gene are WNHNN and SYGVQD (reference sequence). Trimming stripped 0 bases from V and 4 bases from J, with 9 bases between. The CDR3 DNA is TGCGCCAGCAGTGAGTCGGGCTCATTCACTGAAGCTTTCTTT. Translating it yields CASSESGSFTEAFF.

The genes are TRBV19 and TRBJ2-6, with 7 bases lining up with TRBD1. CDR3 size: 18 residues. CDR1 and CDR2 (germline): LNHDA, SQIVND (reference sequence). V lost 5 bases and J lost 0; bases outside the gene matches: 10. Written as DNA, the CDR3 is TGTGCCAGTAGTCCCATTATCGGGACAGCCTCTGGGGCCAACGTCCTGACTTTC. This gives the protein CASSPIIGTASGANVLTF.

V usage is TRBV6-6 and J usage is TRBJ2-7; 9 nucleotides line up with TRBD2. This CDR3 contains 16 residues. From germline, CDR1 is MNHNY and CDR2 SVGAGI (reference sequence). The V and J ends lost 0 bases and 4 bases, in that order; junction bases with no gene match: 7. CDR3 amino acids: CASSYSPGGRAYEQYF. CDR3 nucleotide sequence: TGTGCCAGCAGTTACTCCCCTGGCGGGAGGGCTTACGAGCAGTACTTC.

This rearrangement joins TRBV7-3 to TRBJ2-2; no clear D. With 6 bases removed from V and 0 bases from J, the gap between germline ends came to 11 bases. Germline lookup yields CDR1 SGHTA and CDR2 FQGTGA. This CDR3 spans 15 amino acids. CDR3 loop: CASSYTRANTGELFF. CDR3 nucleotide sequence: TGTGCCAGCAGTTATACCCGCGCGAACACCGGGGAGCTGTTTTTT.

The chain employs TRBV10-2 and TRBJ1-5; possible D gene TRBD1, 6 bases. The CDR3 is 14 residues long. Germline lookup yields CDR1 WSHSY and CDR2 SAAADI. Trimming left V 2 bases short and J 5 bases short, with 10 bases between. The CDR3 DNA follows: TGCGCCAGCAGTGAGGCAACAGGGCATCAGCCCCAGCATTTT. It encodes CASSEATGHQPQHF.

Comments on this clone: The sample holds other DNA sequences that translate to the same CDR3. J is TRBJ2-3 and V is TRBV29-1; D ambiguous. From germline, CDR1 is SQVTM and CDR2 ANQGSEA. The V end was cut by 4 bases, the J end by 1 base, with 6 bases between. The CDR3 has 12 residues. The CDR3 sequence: CSVGQGTDTQYF. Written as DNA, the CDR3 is TGCAGCGTTGGGCAGGGCACAGATACGCAGTATTTT.

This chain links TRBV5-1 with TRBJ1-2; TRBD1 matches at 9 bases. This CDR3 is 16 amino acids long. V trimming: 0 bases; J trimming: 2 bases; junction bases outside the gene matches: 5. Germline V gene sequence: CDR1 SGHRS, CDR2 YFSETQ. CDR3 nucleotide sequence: TGCGCCAGCAGCTTGGGCAACAGGGGGCTGAACTATGGCTACACCTTC. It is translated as CASSLGNRGLNYGYTF.

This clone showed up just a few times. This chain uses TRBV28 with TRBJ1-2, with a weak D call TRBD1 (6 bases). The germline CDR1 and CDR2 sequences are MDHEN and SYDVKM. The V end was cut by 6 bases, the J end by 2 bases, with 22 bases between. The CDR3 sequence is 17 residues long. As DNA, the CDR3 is TGTGCCAGCAGCTTCTCGGTTGAGACAGGCCTCAACTATGGCTACACCTTC. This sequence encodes CASSFSVETGLNYGYTF.

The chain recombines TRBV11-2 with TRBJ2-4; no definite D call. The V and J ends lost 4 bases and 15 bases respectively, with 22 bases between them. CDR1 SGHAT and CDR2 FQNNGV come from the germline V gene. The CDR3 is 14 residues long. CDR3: CASSSSWALRPVYF. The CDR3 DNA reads TGTGCCAGCAGCTCCAGCTGGGCCCTCCGCCCGGTGTACTTC. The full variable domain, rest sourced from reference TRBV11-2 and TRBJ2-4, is EAGVAQSPRYKIIEKRQSVAFWCNPISGHATLYWYQQILGQGPKLLIQFQNNGVVDDSQLPKDRFSAERLKGVDSTLKIQPAKLEDSAVYLCASSSSWALRPVYFGAGTRLSVL.

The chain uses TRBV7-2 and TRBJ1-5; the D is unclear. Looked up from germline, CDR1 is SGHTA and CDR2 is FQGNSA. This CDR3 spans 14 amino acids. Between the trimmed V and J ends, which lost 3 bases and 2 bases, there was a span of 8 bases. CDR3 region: CASSFIQGNQPQHF. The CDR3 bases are TGTGCCAGCAGCTTTATTCAGGGCAATCAGCCCCAGCATTTT. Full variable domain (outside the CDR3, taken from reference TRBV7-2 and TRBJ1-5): GAGVSQSPSNKVTEKGKDVELRCDPISGHTALYWYRQSLGQGLEFLIYFQGNSAPDKSGLPSDRFSAERTGGSVSTLTIQRTQQEDSAVYLCASSFIQGNQPQHFGDGTRLSIL.

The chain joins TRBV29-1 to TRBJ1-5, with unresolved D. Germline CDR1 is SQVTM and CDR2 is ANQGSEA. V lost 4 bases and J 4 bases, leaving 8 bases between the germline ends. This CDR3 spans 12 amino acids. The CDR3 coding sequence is TGCAGCGTTGGCGCAGGAAATCAGCCCCAGCATTTT. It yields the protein CSVGAGNQPQHF.

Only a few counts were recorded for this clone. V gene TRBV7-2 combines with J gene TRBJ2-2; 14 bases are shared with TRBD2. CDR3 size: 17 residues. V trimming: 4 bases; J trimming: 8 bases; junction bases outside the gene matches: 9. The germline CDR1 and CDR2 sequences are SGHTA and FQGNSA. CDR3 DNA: TGTGCCAGCAGCTCCTCCGGGACTAGCGGGAGTAGGGGGGAGCTGTTTTTT. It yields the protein CASSSSGTSGSRGELFF.

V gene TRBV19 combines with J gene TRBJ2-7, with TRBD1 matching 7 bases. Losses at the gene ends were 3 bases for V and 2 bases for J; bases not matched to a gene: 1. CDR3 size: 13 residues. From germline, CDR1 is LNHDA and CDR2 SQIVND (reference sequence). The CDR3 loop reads CASSIQGAYEQYF. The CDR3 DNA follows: TGTGCCAGTAGTATCCAGGGGGCCTACGAGCAGTACTTC.

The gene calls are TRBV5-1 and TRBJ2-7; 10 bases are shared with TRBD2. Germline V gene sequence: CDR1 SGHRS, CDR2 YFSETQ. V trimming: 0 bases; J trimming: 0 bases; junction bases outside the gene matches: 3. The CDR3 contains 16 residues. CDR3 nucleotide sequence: TGCGCCAGCAGCTTGGAGCCTAGCGGGAGCTCCTACGAGCAGTACTTC. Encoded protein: CASSLEPSGSSYEQYF. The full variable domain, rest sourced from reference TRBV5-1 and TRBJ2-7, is KAGVTQTPRYLIKTRGQQVTLSCSPISGHRSVSWYQQTPGQGLQFLFEYFSETQRNKGNFPGRFSGRQFSNSRSEMNVSTLELGDSALYLCASSLEPSGSSYEQYFGPGTRLTVT.

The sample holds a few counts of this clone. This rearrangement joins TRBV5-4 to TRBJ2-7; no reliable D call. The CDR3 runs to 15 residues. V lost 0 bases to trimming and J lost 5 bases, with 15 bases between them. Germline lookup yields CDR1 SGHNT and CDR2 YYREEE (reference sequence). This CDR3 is CASSLGGLGIDEQYF. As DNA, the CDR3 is TGTGCCAGCAGCTTGGGAGGTCTGGGTATCGACGAGCAGTACTTC.

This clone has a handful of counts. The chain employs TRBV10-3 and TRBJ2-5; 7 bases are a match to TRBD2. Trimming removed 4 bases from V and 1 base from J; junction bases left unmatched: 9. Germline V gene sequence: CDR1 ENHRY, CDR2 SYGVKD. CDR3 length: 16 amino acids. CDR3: CAISAPYGEGQETQYF. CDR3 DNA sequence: TGTGCCATCAGTGCCCCTTACGGGGAGGGCCAAGAGACCCAGTACTTC.

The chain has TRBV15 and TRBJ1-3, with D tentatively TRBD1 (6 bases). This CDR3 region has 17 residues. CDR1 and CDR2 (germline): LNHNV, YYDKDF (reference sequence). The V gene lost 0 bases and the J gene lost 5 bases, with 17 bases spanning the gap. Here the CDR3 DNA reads TGTGCCACCAGCAGAGATACAGGGCAGACTACCCGAAACACCATATATTTT. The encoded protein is CATSRDTGQTTRNTIYF.

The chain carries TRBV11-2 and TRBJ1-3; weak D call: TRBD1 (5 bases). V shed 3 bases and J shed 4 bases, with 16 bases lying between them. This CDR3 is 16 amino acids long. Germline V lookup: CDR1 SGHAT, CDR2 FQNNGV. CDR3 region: CASSFTGEPSGNTIYF. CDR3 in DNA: TGTGCCAGCAGCTTTACAGGTGAACCCTCCGGAAACACCATATATTTT.

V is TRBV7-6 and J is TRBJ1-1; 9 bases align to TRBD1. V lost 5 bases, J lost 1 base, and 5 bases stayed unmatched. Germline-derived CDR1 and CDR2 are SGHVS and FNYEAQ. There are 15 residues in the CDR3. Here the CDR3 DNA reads TGTGCCAGCAGCCCGGAGGGACAGGGGAACACTGAAGCTTTCTTT. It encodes CASSPEGQGNTEAFF.

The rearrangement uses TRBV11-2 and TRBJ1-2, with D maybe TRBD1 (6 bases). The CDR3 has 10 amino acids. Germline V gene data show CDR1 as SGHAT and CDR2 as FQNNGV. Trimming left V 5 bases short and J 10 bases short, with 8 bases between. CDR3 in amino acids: CASSGQIYTF. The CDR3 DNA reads TGTGCCAGCAGCGGACAGATCTACACCTTC.

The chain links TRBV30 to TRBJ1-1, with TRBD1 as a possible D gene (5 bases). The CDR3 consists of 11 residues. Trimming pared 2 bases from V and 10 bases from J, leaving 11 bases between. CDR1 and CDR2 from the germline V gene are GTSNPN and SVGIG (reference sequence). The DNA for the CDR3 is TGTGCCTGGAGTAGATGGGGGGGAGCTTTCTTT. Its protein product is CAWSRWGGAFF.

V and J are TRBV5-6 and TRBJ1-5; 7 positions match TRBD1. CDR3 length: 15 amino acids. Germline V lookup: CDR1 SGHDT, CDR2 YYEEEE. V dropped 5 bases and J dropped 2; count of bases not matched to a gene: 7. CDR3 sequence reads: CASRSWTGGNQPQHF. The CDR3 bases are TGTGCCAGCAGATCCTGGACAGGCGGCAATCAGCCCCAGCATTTT.

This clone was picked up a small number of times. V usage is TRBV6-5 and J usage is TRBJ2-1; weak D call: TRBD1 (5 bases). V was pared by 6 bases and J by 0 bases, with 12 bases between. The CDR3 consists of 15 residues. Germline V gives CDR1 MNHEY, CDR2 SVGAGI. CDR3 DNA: TGTGCCAGCAGCCATCAGGGCAGCTCCTACAATGAGCAGTTCTTC. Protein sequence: CASSHQGSSYNEQFF.